These T cell receptor beta chains were read from a single sample in a study of T cell repertoires in cytomegalovirus infection. TCRdb re-analysed the reads in MiXCR, keeping a single row per CDR3 protein. The data contain about 740,000 distinct CDR3 sequences, around a third of them singletons. Their cognate antigens are unknown. The starting material was cultured PBMCs, obtained from culture after CMV antigen stimulation. The origin of the receptors is a human donor in good health (CMV status not recorded). Some clones in this sample may be carry-over from other donors' samples. Both conserved end residues are trimmed from each CDR3. Each record gives: CDR3 protein, D gene, J gene, V gene. A D gene is named only where the DNA matches it firmly.

ASSFGALGTPLH,NA,TRBJ1-6,TRBV6-5
ASSVAGASAEAF,NA,TRBJ1-1,TRBV9
ASSRRSRTGIETQY,TRBD1,TRBJ2-5,TRBV7-8
ASSRIGVANSYNEQF,NA,TRBJ2-1,TRBV9
SAYSGYRNSPLH,NA,TRBJ1-6,TRBV20-1
ASSNTWGEQY,NA,TRBJ2-7,TRBV5-6
ASSLFQGDEKLF,NA,TRBJ1-4,TRBV7-9
ASSLDSVGSRDTQY,NA,TRBJ2-3,TRBV28
ASSQDLAGPQH,NA,TRBJ1-5,TRBV3-1
SAMWIEEGSYEQY,NA,TRBJ2-7,TRBV20-1
ASSRGAYEQY,NA,TRBJ2-7,TRBV12-3/TRBV12-4
ATARVYEQY,NA,TRBJ2-7,TRBV6-2/TRBV6-3
ASSSTSGGGSYNEQF,TRBD2,TRBJ2-1,TRBV7-2
ASKFEMNTEAF,NA,TRBJ1-1,TRBV2
ATGLSYGYT,NA,TRBJ1-2,TRBV19
ASISVVGSDTQY,NA,TRBJ2-3,TRBV19
ASSSHSNQPQH,NA,TRBJ1-5,TRBV7-2
ASSRGRDTGELF,TRBD2,TRBJ2-2,TRBV7-9
STLKGRFRDTQY,NA,TRBJ2-3,TRBV20-1
SAHKAGSNYGYT,NA,TRBJ1-2,TRBV20-1
SARAGGDTEAF,NA,TRBJ1-1,TRBV20-1
ASSQNRATNEKLF,NA,TRBJ1-4,TRBV7-8
ASSPLKKTRGYGGYT,NA,TRBJ1-2,TRBV7-6
ASSHRAGGRYEQY,TRBD2,TRBJ2-7,TRBV7-2
ASSLFLGEDRYT,NA,TRBJ1-2,TRBV7-2
ASSVSGWSNQPQH,NA,TRBJ1-5,TRBV9
SARSSSSPTYNEQF,NA,TRBJ2-1,TRBV20-1
ACTSVNTGELF,TRBD2,TRBJ2-2,TRBV7-2
ASSLARGTYNEQF,NA,TRBJ2-1,TRBV7-2
ASSSKPLVADDTGELF,NA,TRBJ2-2,TRBV4-1
SARDPLAGVTDTQY,TRBD2,TRBJ2-3,TRBV20-1
ASSRGLAVYQETQY,TRBD2,TRBJ2-5,TRBV7-2
ASSSPHRGYQETQY,TRBD1,TRBJ2-5,TRBV11-1
SVAGRVLTEAF,NA,TRBJ1-1,TRBV29-1
SVEEDEQY,NA,TRBJ2-7,TRBV29-1
ASGPPTSGSSYNEQF,TRBD2,TRBJ2-1,TRBV12-5
ASSSLGGTFQETQY,NA,TRBJ2-5,TRBV28
ASQQGGETQY,NA,TRBJ2-5,TRBV19
ASSRQGTSGLLEQF,TRBD2,TRBJ2-1,TRBV7-9
ASLGTAEAF,TRBD1,TRBJ1-1,TRBV6-1
ASSFRGTSRGNEQF,TRBD2,TRBJ2-1,TRBV7-9